The rows below give T cell receptor beta chains drawn from one sample of a study of CD8 T cells in ankylosing spondylitis. TCRdb re-called the 5' RACE reads with MiXCR, one entry per CDR3 protein. The sample holds around 180,000 distinct CDR3 sequences, under 15% seen once. The specimen sequenced was blood, either unsorted or a sorted T cell fraction (not recorded which). The receptors come from a female donor with ankylosing spondylitis or in good health (not recorded which). Both conserved end residues are part of each CDR3. Each record gives: clone size, D gene, J gene, V gene, CDR3 DNA, CDR3 protein. A D gene is named only where the DNA matches it firmly. Size values are once, few and many counts, or a class for expanded clones, and some rows have none.

few | NA | TRBJ2-7 | TRBV7-9 | TGTGCCAGCAGCTTAGGGGCAGGAGCGATCTACGAGCAGTACTTC | CASSLGAGAIYEQYF
many | NA | TRBJ1-5 | TRBV27 | TGTGCCAGCAGTCCGTCGGGGAATCAGCCCCAGCATTTT | CASSPSGNQPQHF
many | NA | TRBJ1-1 | TRBV5-1 | TGCGCCAGCAGCTTGGCCGGGGGTATAGAGAAGCAAGCTTTCTTT | CASSLAGGIEKQAFF
NA | NA | TRBJ1-5 | TRBV7-3 | TGTGCCAGCAGCTTAAATGCAGGGAGTTTCCAGCATTTT | CASSLNAGSFQHF
many | NA | TRBJ1-1 | TRBV6-2/TRBV6-3 | TGTGCCAGCGTCGAGGGGCAGCGAGCTTTCTTT | CASVEGQRAFF
NA | NA | TRBJ1-5 | TRBV27 | TGTGCCAGCGGTAATTTGGCAGGGACTATCAATCAGCCCCAGCATTTT | CASGNLAGTINQPQHF
many | TRBD2 | TRBJ2-7 | TRBV20-1 | TGCAGTGCTGGAATTAGCGGGAGGGATTCGGGCGAGCAGTACTTC | CSAGISGRDSGEQYF
many | NA | TRBJ2-2 | TRBV20-1 | TGCAGTGCTACCGACAGCTACACCGGGGAGCTGTTTTTT | CSATDSYTGELFF
NA | TRBD1 | TRBJ2-1 | TRBV27 | TGTGCCAGCAGCCCCCGACAGGGTCATGAGCAGTTCTTC | CASSPRQGHEQFF
NA | NA | TRBJ1-1 | TRBV5-1 | TGCGCCAGCAGCTTCGAGTCCATGAACACTGAAGCTTTCTTT | CASSFESMNTEAFF
many | NA | TRBJ1-1 | TRBV29-1 | TGCAGCGGGGTGGGGGGCCTTGGACACACTGAAGCTTTCTTT | CSGVGGLGHTEAFF
many | NA | TRBJ1-5 | TRBV15 | TGTGCCACCAGCAGAGATAGGTTCCGCCAGCCCCAGCATTTT | CATSRDRFRQPQHF
NA | TRBD2 | TRBJ2-2 | TRBV5-1 | TGCGCCAGCAGCGGACGGGGGAGCGGGAGAAATCCGAACACCGGGGAGCTGTTTTTT | CASSGRGSGRNPNTGELFF
many | TRBD1 | TRBJ1-2 | TRBV7-9 | TGTGCCAGCATCAGACAGGGAATCGACTATGGCTACACCTTC | CASIRQGIDYGYTF
NA | NA | TRBJ1-6 | TRBV7-2 | TGTGCCAGCAGCCCAAGTCCGGGGTCGTTTTCACCCCTCCACTTT | CASSPSPGSFSPLHF
many | TRBD1 | TRBJ1-1 | TRBV24-1 | TGTGCCACCAGTGATGGGGGACAGGGGGTCACTGAAGCTTTCTTT | CATSDGGQGVTEAFF
few | NA | TRBJ2-1 | TRBV29-1 | TGCAGCGTAAGAAACAACAATGAGCAGTTCTTC | CSVRNNNEQFF
NA | TRBD2 | TRBJ2-1 | TRBV12-3/TRBV12-4 | TGTGCCAGCAGTGGACTAGCGGAAAGGCAGTTCTTC | CASSGLAERQFF
many | NA | TRBJ2-3 | TRBV20-1 | TGCAGTGCTAGAGATAAGCAGTCTTCGGATACGCAGTATTTT | CSARDKQSSDTQYF
few | NA | TRBJ2-5 | TRBV10-3 | TGTGCCATCAGTGAGTCGTCCCAGGGGCCAGAGACCCAGTACTTC | CAISESSQGPETQYF
NA | NA | TRBJ1-2 | TRBV6-1 | TGTGCCAGCAATCGGTTGGGCTATGGCTACACCTTC | CASNRLGYGYTF
many | NA | TRBJ2-3 | TRBV20-1 | TGCAGTGCTAGAGTAAGGCGGGTATCAGATACGCAGTATTTT | CSARVRRVSDTQYF
many | NA | TRBJ2-3 | TRBV6-2/TRBV6-3 | TGTGCCAGCAGTATGACTCCTGGGGATACGCAGTATTTT | CASSMTPGDTQYF
NA | TRBD1 | TRBJ1-4 | TRBV11-2 | TGTGCCAGCAGCCCTGACAGGGCGGCTAATGAAAAACTGTTTTTT | CASSPDRAANEKLFF